The next 25 T cell receptor beta chains were all read from a single sample in a study of blood T cell repertoires in COVID-19. The protocol was immunoSEQ multiplex PCR, while the TCRdb copy is restricted to in-frame clones and leaves out a portion. The sample comprises 250,000 to 300,000 clones, approximately 93% of which are singletons, and around 2.2% rests with the top ten. The sample comprised peripheral blood. The receptors here all came from a woman aged 25 to 45 with COVID-19, enrolled during active disease.

As DNA, the CDR3 is TGTGCCAGCAGCCAGGGCCCCGGGACCCAGTACTTC. Amino acid sequence: CASSQGPGTQYF. V is TRBV12-3 or TRBV12-4 and J is TRBJ2-5; D is possibly TRBD1 (5 bases). The ends were cut back, 6 bases at V and 7 bases at J, with 12 bases in the middle. This CDR3 region has 12 residues.

In its sample, this clone was seen once. J is TRBJ1-1 and V is TRBV5-3; tentatively, D is TRBD1 (5 bases). TRBV5-3 is an open reading frame, and its role is uncertain. The CDR3 has 15 amino acids. Trimming left V 3 bases short and J 1 base short, with 13 bases between. This CDR3 reads CARSSREGENTEAFF. The CDR3 DNA reads TGTGCCAGAAGCTCCAGGGAGGGTGAGAACACTGAAGCTTTCTTT.

V and J are TRBV7-8 and TRBJ2-3, with a weak D call TRBD1 (5 bases). The CDR3 is made up of 15 amino acids. From germline, CDR1 is SGHVS and CDR2 FQNEAQ. The V and J ends lost 2 bases and 6 bases respectively, with 15 bases between them. The CDR3 DNA reads TGTGCCAGCAGCTTATATGGTCAGGGCGCGGATACGCAGTATTTT. Translated: CASSLYGQGADTQYF.

The chain recombines TRBV3-1 (or the pseudogene TRBV3-2) with TRBJ2-3; D is unclear. Trimming removed 2 bases at V and 0 bases at J, with 9 bases between. Germline V gene data show CDR1 as LGHDT and CDR2 as YNNKEL (reference sequence). The CDR3 runs to 15 residues. The CDR3: CASSQLGSSTDTQYF. The CDR3 region has the DNA TGTGCCAGCAGCCAACTCGGGTCTAGCACAGATACGCAGTATTTT.

This clone was seen just once. This chain connects TRBV18 to TRBJ2-7; TRBD2 matches at 13 bases. The germline gives CDR1 KGHSH, CDR2 LQKENI. This CDR3 spans 15 amino acids. V gave up 6 bases and J gave up 5 bases; unmatched junction bases: 7. CDR3 sequence: CASSYSGTSGNEQYF. CDR3 sequence (DNA): TGTGCCAGCTCGTACTCCGGGACTAGCGGGAACGAGCAGTACTTC.

In its sample, this clone was seen a few times. CDR3 bases: TGCGCCAGCAGTGAGTCAAGCGTCGCGGGCAATGAGCAGTTCTTC. Residues: CASSESSVAGNEQFF. The chain employs TRBV10-1 and TRBJ2-1; a weak D match, TRBD2 (5 bases). The CDR3 loop spans 15 amino acids. The V end lost 0 bases, the J end lost 6 bases, and 12 bases lay between the germline ends. Germline loops: CDR1 WNHNN, CDR2 SYGVQD (reference sequence).

The chain links TRBV11-3 to TRBJ2-7; 7 bases match TRBD2. CDR3 length: 14 amino acids. V lost 5 bases, J lost 2 bases, and 6 bases stayed unmatched. Germline values: CDR1 SGHNT, CDR2 YENEEA. DNA for the CDR3: TGTGCCAGCAGCCCAGGACTAGGAACCTACGAGCAGTACTTC. This sequence encodes CASSPGLGTYEQYF.

The V call is TRBV29-1, the J call TRBJ2-2, with 13 nucleotides matching TRBD2. The CDR3 is made up of 16 amino acids. Germline CDR1 SQVTM, CDR2 ANQGSEA. The V segment lost 6 bases and the J segment 4 bases; nucleotides outside the gene matches: 8. In nucleotides, the CDR3 is TGCAGCGTCTTGACTAGCGGGAGGTCGGGCACCGGGGAGCTGTTTTTT. Residues: CSVLTSGRSGTGELFF.

This rearrangement joins TRBV27 to TRBJ1-1; 7 bases are a match to TRBD1. Unmatched junction bases numbered 10, after V lost 5 bases and J lost 4 bases. Germline loops: CDR1 MNHEY, CDR2 SMNVEV (reference sequence). The CDR3 runs to 15 residues. CDR3 bases: TGTGCCAGCAGTCCAAAGGACAGGTATCGCACTGAAGCTTTCTTT. Amino acid sequence: CASSPKDRYRTEAFF.

The V and J genes are TRBV7-2 and TRBJ1-3, with D perhaps TRBD1 (5 bases). Germline V gene data show CDR1 as SGHTA and CDR2 as FQGNSA. V dropped 1 base and J dropped 2 bases, with 12 bases sitting between them. This CDR3 comprises 16 residues. CDR3 loop: CASSLDRTLAGNTIYF. In nucleotides, the CDR3 is TGTGCCAGCAGCTTAGACAGGACGCTCGCTGGAAACACCATATATTTT.

The chain links TRBV7-2 to TRBJ2-5; D is possibly TRBD2 (6 bases). Germline values: CDR1 SGHTA, CDR2 FQGNSA. This CDR3 spans 15 amino acids. V was pared by 5 bases and J by 5 bases, with 18 bases between. CDR3 coding DNA: TGTGCCAGCAGCACAACGACTAGTTTAGGGGAGACCCAGTACTTC. As protein: CASSTTTSLGETQYF.

The chain joins TRBV7-9 to TRBJ2-5; TRBD2 agrees at 14 bases. This CDR3 comprises 17 residues. Germline trimming cut 5 bases from V and 4 bases from J; bases unmatched to any gene: 9. The germline V gene encodes CDR1 SEHNR and CDR2 FQNEAQ (reference sequence). The CDR3 coding sequence is TGTGCCAGCAGCCTACCAAGACTAGCGGGAGGGGGAGAGACCCAGTACTTC. Its protein is CASSLPRLAGGGETQYF.

This sequence joins TRBV12-3 or TRBV12-4 and TRBJ2-1; possible D gene TRBD2, 6 bases. This CDR3 comprises 13 residues. Between the trimmed V and J ends, which lost 10 bases and 8 bases, there was a span of 18 bases. The CDR3: CAIRRGNQHEQFF. CDR3 sequence (DNA): TGTGCCATCCGTCGGGGGAATCAGCATGAGCAGTTCTTC.

The CDR3 DNA sequence: TGTGCCAGCACCTCGACTCAGGGGTCTAACACTGAAGCTTTCTTT. Amino acids: CASTSTQGSNTEAFF. J is TRBJ1-1 and V is TRBV27; weak D call: TRBD1 (6 bases). Per germline, CDR1 MNHEY and CDR2 SMNVEV (reference sequence). The CDR3 sequence is 15 residues long. V was clipped by 7 bases and J by 2 bases, with 17 bases between them.

This rearrangement joins TRBV5-1 to TRBJ2-7; no firm D call. Germline V gene lookup returns CDR1 SGHRS and CDR2 YFSETQ. V lost 4 bases to trimming and J lost 2 bases, with 10 bases between them. This CDR3 has 13 residues. The CDR3 DNA reads as TGCGCCAGCAGCATCGCCAGTACCTACGAGCAGTACTTC. Amino acid sequence: CASSIASTYEQYF.

V gene TRBV10-3 combines with J gene TRBJ1-2, with 11 nucleotides matching TRBD1. CDR3 length: 15 residues. CDR1 is ENHRY and CDR2 is SYGVKD in the germline V gene. J was trimmed by 4 bases and V by 7 bases; bases with no gene match: 8. The CDR3 reads CAITLDRGLGYGYTF. The CDR3 region has the DNA TGTGCCATCACCTTGGACAGGGGGCTTGGCTATGGCTACACCTTC.

The chain has TRBV28 and TRBJ2-7; D remains ambiguous. This CDR3 contains 14 residues. Germline V gene data show CDR1 as MDHEN and CDR2 as SYDVKM. V was trimmed by 3 bases and J by 3 bases, leaving 12 bases between them. CDR3 region: CASSFVQQNYEQYF. The CDR3 nucleotides are TGTGCCAGCAGTTTCGTACAGCAAAACTACGAGCAGTACTTC. Combining the CDR3 with reference TRBV28 and TRBJ2-7 gives the whole variable domain DVKVTQSSRYLVKRTGEKVFLECVQDMDHENMFWYRQDPGLGLRLIYFSYDVKMKEKGDIPEGYSVSREKKERFSLILESASTNQTSMYLCASSFVQQNYEQYFGPGTRLTVT.

The chain employs TRBV5-4 and TRBJ1-2; 11 bases are shared with TRBD1. V trimming: 4 bases; J trimming: 7 bases; junction bases outside the gene matches: 6. CDR1 and CDR2 from the germline V gene are SGHNT and YYREEE (reference sequence). The CDR3 sequence is 14 residues long. DNA of the CDR3: TGTGCCAGCAGCCCAGGGACAGGGGGTTCTGGCTACACCTTC. This sequence encodes CASSPGTGGSGYTF. The full variable domain, with the rest looked up from reference TRBV5-4 and TRBJ1-2, is ETGVTQSPTHLIKTRGQQVTLRCSSQSGHNTVSWYQQALGQGPQFIFQYYREEENGRGNFPPRFSGLQFPNYSSELNVNALELDDSALYLCASSPGTGGSGYTFGSGTRLTVV.

The chain carries TRBV5-1 and TRBJ2-1; D unresolved. Germline V gene data show CDR1 as SGHRS and CDR2 as YFSETQ. V gave up 0 bases and J gave up 12 bases, with 13 bases separating them. The CDR3 runs to 13 residues. The CDR3: CASSLDHNEAQFF. The CDR3 region has the DNA TGCGCCAGCAGCTTGGACCACAATGAGGCGCAGTTCTTC.

The chain employs TRBV30 and TRBJ2-3; D is possibly TRBD1 (5 bases). The CDR3 loop spans 15 amino acids. The V gene lost 0 bases and the J gene lost 0 bases, with 10 bases spanning the gap. The germline V gene encodes CDR1 GTSNPN and CDR2 SVGIG (reference sequence). This CDR3 reads CAWSVLTASTDTQYF. CDR3 sequence (DNA): TGTGCCTGGAGTGTCTTGACAGCCAGCACAGATACGCAGTATTTT.

The chain uses TRBV5-6 and TRBJ1-3; tentatively, D is TRBD1 (5 bases). Germline CDR1 is SGHDT and CDR2 is YYEEEE. With 4 bases removed from V and 0 bases from J, the gap between germline ends came to 8 bases. CDR3 length equals 14 residues. The CDR3: CASSPTVSGNTIYF. The CDR3 DNA sequence: TGTGCCAGCAGCCCGACAGTCTCTGGAAACACCATATATTTT.

This chain links TRBV6-7 with TRBJ2-7; 9 bases agree with TRBD2. TRBV6-7 is an ORF for which the function is uncertain. This CDR3 contains 15 residues. CDR3: CAGGGGLAGFHEQYF. The CDR3 coding sequence is TGTGCAGGGGGAGGTGGTCTAGCGGGATTTCACGAGCAGTACTTC.

V usage is TRBV7-8 and J usage is TRBJ2-1, with TRBD1 matching 7 bases. This CDR3 is built from 14 residues. CDR1 is SGHVS and CDR2 is FQNEAQ in the germline V gene. The trim removed 5 bases at V and 6 bases at J, leaving 7 bases unmatched. The CDR3 bases are TGTGCCAGCAGCCCTTTGACAGGGATCAATGAGCAGTTCTTC. Amino acid sequence: CASSPLTGINEQFF.

The gene calls are TRBV15 and TRBJ2-7; D possibly corresponds to TRBD1 (6 bases). Germline assignment: CDR1 LNHNV and CDR2 YYDKDF (reference sequence). Trimming stripped 0 bases from V and 3 bases from J, with 12 bases between. This CDR3 is built from 15 residues. CDR3 in DNA: TGTGCCACCAGCAGAGATCGCCTAGGGGGCTACGAGCAGTACTTC. Protein product: CATSRDRLGGYEQYF.

The chain has TRBV7-6 and TRBJ2-3; 7 bases map to TRBD1. V lost 0 bases to trimming and J lost 2 bases; unmatched junction nucleotides: 5. The germline V gene has CDR1 SGHVS and CDR2 FNYEAQ. There are 16 residues in the CDR3. The DNA for the CDR3 is TGTGCCAGCAGCTTAGCAGTACAGGGGCCCACAGATACGCAGTATTTT. As protein: CASSLAVQGPTDTQYF.